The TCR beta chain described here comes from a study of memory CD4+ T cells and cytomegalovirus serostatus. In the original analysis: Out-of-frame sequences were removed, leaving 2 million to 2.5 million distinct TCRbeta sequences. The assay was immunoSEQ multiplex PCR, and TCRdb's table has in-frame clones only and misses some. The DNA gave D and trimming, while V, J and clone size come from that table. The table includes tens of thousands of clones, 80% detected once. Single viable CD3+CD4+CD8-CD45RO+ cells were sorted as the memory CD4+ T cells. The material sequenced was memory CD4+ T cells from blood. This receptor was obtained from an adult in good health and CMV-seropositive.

The CDR3 nucleotides read TGTGCCAGCAGCGACCACAGTGAGCCCCAGCATTTT. It is translated as CASSDHSEPQHF. The chain couples TRBV6-1 to TRBJ1-5; D is ambiguous. V dropped 6 bases and J dropped 8 bases, with 11 bases sitting between them. CDR3 length: 12 amino acids. Germline assignment: CDR1 MNHNS and CDR2 SASEGT.